Detailed here is one T cell receptor (beta chain). Cohorts were assigned according to the clinical history that participants reported. The data belong to a study of blood T cell repertoires in COVID-19. Clones were read by immunoSEQ multiplex PCR, and TCRdb kept only the in-frame ones, dropping some. The sample includes hundreds of thousands of clones, approximately 89% of them seen just once. This receptor was identified in a woman aged 25 to 39 who had recovered from COVID-19. The sequenced sample consisted of PBMCs or T cells enriched from blood (not recorded which).

The DNA for the CDR3 is TGTGCCAGCGCGGAACAGGGGGGGCAGACTGAAGCTTTCTTT. Translating it yields CASAEQGGQTEAFF. The V gene is TRBV11-3, the J gene TRBJ1-1, with 8 positions matching TRBD1. The CDR3 is 14 amino acids. V gave up 8 bases and J gave up 5 bases; unmatched junction bases: 10. The V gene's germline CDR1 is SGHNT and CDR2 YENEEA.